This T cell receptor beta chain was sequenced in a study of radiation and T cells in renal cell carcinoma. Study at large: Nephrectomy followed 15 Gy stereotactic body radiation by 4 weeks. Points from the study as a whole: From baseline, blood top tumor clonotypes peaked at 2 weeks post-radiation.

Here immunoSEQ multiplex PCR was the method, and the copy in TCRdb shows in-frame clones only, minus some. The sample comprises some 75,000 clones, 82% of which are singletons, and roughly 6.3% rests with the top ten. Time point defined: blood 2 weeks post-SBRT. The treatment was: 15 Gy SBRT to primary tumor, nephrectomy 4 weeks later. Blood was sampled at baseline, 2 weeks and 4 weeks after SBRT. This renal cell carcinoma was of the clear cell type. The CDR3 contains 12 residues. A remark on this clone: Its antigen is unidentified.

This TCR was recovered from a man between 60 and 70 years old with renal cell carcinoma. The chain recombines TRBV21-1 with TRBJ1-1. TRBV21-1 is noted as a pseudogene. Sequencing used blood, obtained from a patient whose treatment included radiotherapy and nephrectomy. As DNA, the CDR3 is TGTGCCAGCAGCAAGAAAGGGACTGAAGCTTTCTTT. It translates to CASSKKGTEAFF.